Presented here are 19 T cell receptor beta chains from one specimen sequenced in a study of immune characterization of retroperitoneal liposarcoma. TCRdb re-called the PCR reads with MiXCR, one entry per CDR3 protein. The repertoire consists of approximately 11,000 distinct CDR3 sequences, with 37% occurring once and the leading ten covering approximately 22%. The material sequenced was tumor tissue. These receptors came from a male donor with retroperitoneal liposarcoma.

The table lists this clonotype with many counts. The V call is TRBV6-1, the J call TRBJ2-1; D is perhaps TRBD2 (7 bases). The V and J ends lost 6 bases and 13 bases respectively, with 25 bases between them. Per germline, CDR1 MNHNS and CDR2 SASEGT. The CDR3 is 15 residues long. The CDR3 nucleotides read TGTGCCAGCAGCCATAACCTGGGGGGGCGGGAGACCCAGTTCTTC. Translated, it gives CASSHNLGGRETQFF.

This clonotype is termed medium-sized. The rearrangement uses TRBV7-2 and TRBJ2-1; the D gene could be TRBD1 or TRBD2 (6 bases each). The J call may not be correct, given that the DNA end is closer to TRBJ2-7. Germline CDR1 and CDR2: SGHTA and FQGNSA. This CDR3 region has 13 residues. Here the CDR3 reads CASSFNGGFEQYF. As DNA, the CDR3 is TGTGCCAGCAGCTTTAACGGGGGCTTTGAGCAGTACTTC.

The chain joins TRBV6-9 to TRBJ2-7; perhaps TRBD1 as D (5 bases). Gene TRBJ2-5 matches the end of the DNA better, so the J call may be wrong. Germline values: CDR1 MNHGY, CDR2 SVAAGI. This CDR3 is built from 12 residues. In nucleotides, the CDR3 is TGTGCCAGCAGCCAGGGTATCGAGACCCAGTACTTC. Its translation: CASSQGIETQYF.

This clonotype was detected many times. In DNA, the CDR3 is TGTGCCAGCAGTGAAAAAATCCGGGAGGGGGGCAATGAGCAGTTCTTC. Residues: CASSEKIREGGNEQFF. The V gene is TRBV6-1, the J gene TRBJ2-1; the match to TRBD2 covers 8 bases. V gave up 2 bases and J gave up 6 bases; unmatched junction bases: 9. Germline-derived CDR1 and CDR2 are MNHNS and SASEGT. CDR3 length equals 16 residues.

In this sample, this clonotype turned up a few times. The CDR3 DNA sequence: TGTGCCAGCAGTGTTGACAGGGCCACAGATACGCAGTATTTT. Protein: CASSVDRATDTQYF. The chain combines TRBV6-1 with TRBJ2-3; 7 bases are a match to TRBD1. The CDR3 length is 14 residues. Per the germline V gene, CDR1 is MNHNS and CDR2 is SASEGT. Trimming cost V 4 bases and J 2 bases; bases outside gene matches: 3.

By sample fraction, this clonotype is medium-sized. The CDR3 nucleotides read TGTGCCAGCAGCCCGGACATTTCCTACGAGCAGTACTTC. As protein: CASSPDISYEQYF. The chain employs TRBV7-6 and TRBJ2-7; weak D call: TRBD1 (5 bases). CDR3 size: 13 residues. Looked up from germline, CDR1 is SGHVS and CDR2 is FNYEAQ. The V and J ends lost 5 bases and 1 base respectively, with 9 bases between them.

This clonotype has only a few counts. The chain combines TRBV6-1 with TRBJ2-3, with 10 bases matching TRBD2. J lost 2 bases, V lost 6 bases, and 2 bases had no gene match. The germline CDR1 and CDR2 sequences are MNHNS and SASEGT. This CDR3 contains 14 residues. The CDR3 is CASRLAGPTDTQYF. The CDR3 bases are TGTGCCAGCAGACTAGCGGGGCCCACAGATACGCAGTATTTT.

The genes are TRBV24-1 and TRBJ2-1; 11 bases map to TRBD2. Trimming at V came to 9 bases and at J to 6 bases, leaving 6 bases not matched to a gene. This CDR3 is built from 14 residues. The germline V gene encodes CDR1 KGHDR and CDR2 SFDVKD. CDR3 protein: CATAIAGGRNEQFF. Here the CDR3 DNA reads TGTGCCACCGCCATAGCGGGAGGGCGCAATGAGCAGTTCTTC.

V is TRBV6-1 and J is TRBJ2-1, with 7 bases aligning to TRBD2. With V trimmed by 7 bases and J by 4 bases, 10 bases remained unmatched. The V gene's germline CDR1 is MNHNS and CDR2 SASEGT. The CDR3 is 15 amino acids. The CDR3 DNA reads TGTGCCAGCACTGCAGCGGGGCTTTCTTACAATGAGCAGTTCTTC. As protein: CASTAAGLSYNEQFF.

Written as DNA, the CDR3 is TGTGCCAGCAGTTTACAGGGGTCTAGCACAGATACGCAGTATTTT. Amino acid sequence: CASSLQGSSTDTQYF. The chain uses TRBV12-3 or TRBV12-4 and TRBJ2-3, with D possibly being TRBD1 (6 bases). This CDR3 spans 15 amino acids. The V gene lost 2 bases and the J gene lost 0 bases, with 9 bases spanning the gap.

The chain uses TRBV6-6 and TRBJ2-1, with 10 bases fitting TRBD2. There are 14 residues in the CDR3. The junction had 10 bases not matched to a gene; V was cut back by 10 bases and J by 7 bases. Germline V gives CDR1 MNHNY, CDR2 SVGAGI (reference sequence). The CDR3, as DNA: TGTGCCATCTACCTAGCGGGAGTAGGAAATGAGCAGTTCTTC. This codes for CAIYLAGVGNEQFF.

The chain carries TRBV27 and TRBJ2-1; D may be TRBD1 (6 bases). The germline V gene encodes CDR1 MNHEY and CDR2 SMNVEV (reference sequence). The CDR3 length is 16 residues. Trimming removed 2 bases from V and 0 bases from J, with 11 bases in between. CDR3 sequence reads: CASSLTGTNSYNEQFF. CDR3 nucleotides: TGTGCCAGCAGTTTAACCGGGACAAACTCCTACAATGAGCAGTTCTTC.

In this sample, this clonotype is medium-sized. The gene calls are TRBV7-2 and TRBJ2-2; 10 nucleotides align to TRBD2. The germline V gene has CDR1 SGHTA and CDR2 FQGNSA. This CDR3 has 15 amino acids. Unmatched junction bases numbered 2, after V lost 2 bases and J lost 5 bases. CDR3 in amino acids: CASSLTAGGTGELFF. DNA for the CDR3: TGTGCCAGCAGCTTAACAGCGGGAGGGACCGGGGAGCTGTTTTTT.

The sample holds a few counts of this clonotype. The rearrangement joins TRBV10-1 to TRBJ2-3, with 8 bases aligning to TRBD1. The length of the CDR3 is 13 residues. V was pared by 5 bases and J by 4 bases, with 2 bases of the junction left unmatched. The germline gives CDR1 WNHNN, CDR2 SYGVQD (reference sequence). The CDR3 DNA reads TGCGCCAGCAGTCGGACAGGGCCAGATACGCAGTATTTT. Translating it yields CASSRTGPDTQYF.

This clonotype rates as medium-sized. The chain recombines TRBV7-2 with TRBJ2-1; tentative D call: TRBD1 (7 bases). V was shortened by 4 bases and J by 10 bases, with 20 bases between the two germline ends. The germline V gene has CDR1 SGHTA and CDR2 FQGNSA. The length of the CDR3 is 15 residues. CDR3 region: CASSSTGWERAEQFF. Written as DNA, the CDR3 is TGTGCCAGCAGCTCGACAGGGTGGGAGCGGGCCGAGCAGTTCTTC.

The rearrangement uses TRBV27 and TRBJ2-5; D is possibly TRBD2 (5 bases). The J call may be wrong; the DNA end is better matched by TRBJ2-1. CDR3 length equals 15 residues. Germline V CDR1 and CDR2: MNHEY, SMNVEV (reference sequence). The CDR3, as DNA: TGTGCCAGCAGTCCTTTCTGGATGCGTGGCGGGGAGCAGTTCTTC. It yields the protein CASSPFWMRGGEQFF.

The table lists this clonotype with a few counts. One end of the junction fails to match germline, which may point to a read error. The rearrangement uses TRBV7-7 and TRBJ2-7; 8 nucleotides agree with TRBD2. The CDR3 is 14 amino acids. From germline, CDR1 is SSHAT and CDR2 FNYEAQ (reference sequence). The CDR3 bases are TGTGCTAGCAGCTTAGAGGAGGTGCGGGGGGCCCAGTACTTC. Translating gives CASSLEEVRGAQYF.

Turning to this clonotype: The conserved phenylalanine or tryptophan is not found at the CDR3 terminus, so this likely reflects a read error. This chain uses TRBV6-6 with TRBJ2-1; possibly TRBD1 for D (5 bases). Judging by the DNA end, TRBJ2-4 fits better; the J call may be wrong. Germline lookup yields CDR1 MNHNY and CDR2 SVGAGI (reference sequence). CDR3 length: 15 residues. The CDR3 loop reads CASRDVGRKGNIQYP. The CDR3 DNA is TGTGCCAGCAGGGACGTGGGGCGTAAAGGAAACATTCAGTACCCC.

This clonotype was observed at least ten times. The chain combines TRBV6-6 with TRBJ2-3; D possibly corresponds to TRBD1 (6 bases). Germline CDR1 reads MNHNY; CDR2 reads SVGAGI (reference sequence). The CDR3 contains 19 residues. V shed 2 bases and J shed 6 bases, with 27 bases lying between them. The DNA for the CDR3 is TGTGCCAGCAGTTACGGAACTCAGGACAGACCCTTCTTCCCGGATACGCAGTATTTT. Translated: CASSYGTQDRPFFPDTQYF.